The 7 T cell receptor beta chains listed next were all sequenced from one sample in a study of cytomegalovirus exposure and HLA in healthy donors. With 60 Vbeta and 13 Jbeta primers, the PCR was carried out. Clones were sequenced by immunoSEQ multiplex PCR, and TCRdb holds only the in-frame ones, with some missing. This table holds around 150,000 clones, roughly 65% found once. The sequenced material came from PBMCs. These receptors were collected from a man aged 55 to 69 in good health and CMV-seronegative.

The chain recombines TRBV6-5 with TRBJ2-7; TRBD1 matches 7 bases. The CDR3 has 14 residues. Looked up from germline, CDR1 is MNHEY and CDR2 is SVGAGI. After removal of 6 bases from V and 4 bases from J, the junction contained 9 bases not matched to a gene. Here the CDR3 reads CASSRGQFLYEQYF. The CDR3 DNA sequence: TGTGCCAGCAGCCGGGGACAGTTCTTATACGAGCAGTACTTC.

The V and J genes are TRBV9 and TRBJ2-1; perhaps TRBD2 as D (6 bases). V lost 5 bases and J lost 0, with 12 bases in between. Germline V CDR1 and CDR2: SGDLS, YYNGEE. The CDR3 covers 15 residues. Here the CDR3 DNA reads TGTGCCAGCAGTAGCGGAATGAGCTCCTACAATGAGCAGTTCTTC. This translates into CASSSGMSSYNEQFF.

The chain couples TRBV7-2 to TRBJ2-5; tentative D call: TRBD2 (6 bases). Trimming shortened V by 3 bases and J by 1 base, and 9 bases separated the two germline ends. Germline assignment: CDR1 SGHTA and CDR2 FQGNSA. CDR3 length: 14 amino acids. The CDR3 DNA is TGTGCCAGCAGCTTGACAGCGGGCCAAGAGACCCAGTACTTC. It is translated as CASSLTAGQETQYF. Combining the CDR3 with reference TRBV7-2 and TRBJ2-5 gives the whole variable domain GAGVSQSPSNKVTEKGKDVELRCDPISGHTALYWYRQSLGQGLEFLIYFQGNSAPDKSGLPSDRFSAERTGGSVSTLTIQRTQQEDSAVYLCASSLTAGQETQYFGPGTRLLVL.

This chain joins TRBV9 and TRBJ2-4; TRBD2 matches 12 bases. With 0 bases clipped from V and 6 bases from J, the junction kept 7 bases outside the gene matches. CDR1 and CDR2 from the germline V gene are SGDLS and YYNGEE. CDR3 length: 17 residues. The CDR3 spells CASSVAYRTSGINIQYF. The CDR3 bases are TGTGCCAGCAGCGTAGCCTATCGGACTAGCGGGATAAACATTCAGTACTTC.

J is TRBJ2-7 and V is TRBV11-2; 10 bases match TRBD1. The J segment lost 1 base and the V segment lost 4 bases, leaving 7 bases of the junction unmatched. The CDR3 has 16 amino acids. CDR1 and CDR2 (germline): SGHAT, FQNNGV. DNA for the CDR3: TGTGCCAGCAGCTACCCCCGGGACAGGGGATCCTACGAGCAGTACTTC. Protein sequence: CASSYPRDRGSYEQYF.

The chain combines TRBV9 with TRBJ1-2; tentative D call: TRBD1 (6 bases). This CDR3 has 20 residues. The germline V and J ends were trimmed by 3 bases and 3 bases, with 30 bases remaining between them. The V gene's germline CDR1 is SGDLS and CDR2 YYNGEE. For the CDR3, the DNA is TGTGCCAGCAGCGCCCAATTCCCCGTGGACAGCGCCTTCGAATACTATGGCTACACCTTC. Translation: CASSAQFPVDSAFEYYGYTF.

The CDR3 coding sequence is TGTGCCAGCAGCGACAGACATGGCCGTGGGGATGAAAAACTGTTTTTT. It translates to CASSDRHGRGDEKLFF. V and J are TRBV7-6 and TRBJ1-4; possible D gene TRBD1, 5 bases. The CDR3 contains 16 residues. Germline CDR1 is SGHVS and CDR2 is FNYEAQ. V was cut by 5 bases and J by 6 bases, with 19 bases left in between. Full variable domain (rest looked up from reference TRBV7-6 and TRBJ1-4): GAGVSQSPRYKVTKRGQDVALRCDPISGHVSLYWYRQALGQGPEFLTYFNYEAQQDKSGLPNDRFSAERPEGSISTLTIQRTEQRDSAMYRCASSDRHGRGDEKLFFGSGTQLSVL.